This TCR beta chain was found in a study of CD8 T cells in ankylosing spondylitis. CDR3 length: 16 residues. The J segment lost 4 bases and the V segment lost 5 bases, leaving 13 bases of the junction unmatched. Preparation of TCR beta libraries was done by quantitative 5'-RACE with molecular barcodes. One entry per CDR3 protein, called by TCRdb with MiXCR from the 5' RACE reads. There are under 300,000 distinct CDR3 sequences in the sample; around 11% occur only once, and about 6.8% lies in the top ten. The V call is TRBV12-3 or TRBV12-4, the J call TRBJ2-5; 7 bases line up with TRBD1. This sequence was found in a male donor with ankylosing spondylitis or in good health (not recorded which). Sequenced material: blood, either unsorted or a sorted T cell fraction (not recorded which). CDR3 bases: TGTGCCAGCAGTCCGAGCCGACAGGGTAAAAGAGAGACCCAGTACTTC. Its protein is CASSPSRQGKRETQYF.